The 14 T cell receptor beta chains in this list originate from one sample, sequenced in a study of blood T cells in healthy people across ages. The authors ran a second PCR of roughly 6 to 12 cycles using a sample-barcoded 5' primer and a J-beta primer mix. TCRdb fed the 5' RACE reads into MiXCR, producing one record per CDR3 protein. The repertoire consists of some 800,000 distinct CDR3 sequences, with just under 25% occurring once and the leading ten covering 3% to 4.5%. These data also featured in a second study, about T cells of mothers and their children.

Sequenced sample: blood. Receptors originate from a boy aged 5-17 years in good health.

In this sample, this clonotype turned up a few times. The chain employs TRBV7-9 and TRBJ2-2; perhaps TRBD1 as D (5 bases). V lost 3 bases and J 3 bases, leaving 11 bases between the germline ends. The CDR3 has 15 amino acids. Germline assignment: CDR1 SEHNR and CDR2 FQNEAQ (reference sequence). The CDR3 region has the DNA TGTGCCAGCAGCTTGGGTACAGGTTACACCGGGGAGCTGTTTTTT. Its protein is CASSLGTGYTGELFF.

The chain is built from TRBV9 and TRBJ2-1, with 9 bases lining up with TRBD1. Losses at the gene ends were 3 bases for V and 3 bases for J; bases not matched to a gene: 7. The germline CDR1 and CDR2 sequences are SGDLS and YYNGEE. The CDR3 runs 16 residues. The CDR3 protein is CASSAEGQGFYNEQFF. The CDR3 region has the DNA TGTGCCAGCAGCGCAGAGGGACAGGGTTTCTACAATGAGCAGTTCTTC.

This clonotype was counted between two and nine times. The CDR3 nucleotides are TGTGCCAGCAGCGTAGGACTCCCTCTCGGTTGGGCCAACGTCCTGACTTTC. Translated, it gives CASSVGLPLGWANVLTF. The chain joins TRBV9 to TRBJ2-6; D unresolved. The CDR3 contains 17 residues. V was shortened by 0 bases and J by 5 bases, with 15 bases between the two germline ends. Germline CDR1 SGDLS, CDR2 YYNGEE.

This clonotype showed up just a few times. The chain uses TRBV7-2 and TRBJ2-3; 7 nucleotides agree with TRBD1. Germline CDR1 and CDR2: SGHTA and FQGNSA. V shed 2 bases and J 4 bases; nucleotides not matched to a gene: 3. The length of the CDR3 is 14 residues. This CDR3 reads CASSLRQGADTQYF. CDR3 DNA sequence: TGTGCCAGCAGCTTAAGGCAGGGGGCAGATACGCAGTATTTT.

This chain joins TRBV7-9 and TRBJ1-6; D is perhaps TRBD1 (6 bases). The V end was cut by 5 bases, the J end by 11 bases, with 13 bases between. The CDR3 sequence is 13 residues long. Germline CDR1 and CDR2: SEHNR and FQNEAQ (reference sequence). The CDR3 spells CASSPTGEAPLHF. The CDR3 region has the DNA TGTGCCAGCAGCCCGACAGGAGAAGCACCCCTCCACTTT.

The rearrangement joins TRBV29-1 to TRBJ2-3; D perhaps matches TRBD2 (6 bases). Between the trimmed V and J ends, which lost 3 bases and 3 bases, there was a span of 10 bases. CDR1 and CDR2 from the germline V gene are SQVTM and ANQGSEA. CDR3 length equals 13 residues. The CDR3 sequence: CSVETRGTDTQYF. As DNA, the CDR3 is TGCAGCGTTGAGACTAGAGGAACAGATACGCAGTATTTT.

This clonotype was picked up a small number of times. V usage is TRBV6-2 or TRBV6-3 and J usage is TRBJ1-1; no firm D call. Deletions cut 0 bases from V and 3 bases from J, with 17 bases between. This CDR3 spans 17 amino acids. Germline V gives CDR1 MNHEY, CDR2 SVGEGT. CDR3: CASSYSAAAGKYTEAFF. The CDR3 bases are TGTGCCAGCAGTTACTCTGCGGCAGCTGGCAAGTACACTGAAGCTTTCTTT.

This clonotype was seen once. CDR3 nucleotide sequence: TGTGCCAGCAGACCGGGACAGGGGTCGAACAATGAGCAGTTCTTC. Translating it yields CASRPGQGSNNEQFF. The chain carries TRBV12-3 or TRBV12-4 and TRBJ2-1, with 10 bases matching TRBD1. The CDR3 contains 15 residues. V dropped 6 bases and J dropped 5; count of bases not matched to a gene: 7.

The chain recombines TRBV12-3 or TRBV12-4 with TRBJ2-5; D perhaps matches TRBD2 (7 bases). The ends were cut back, 5 bases at V and 7 bases at J, with 17 bases in the middle. The length of the CDR3 is 14 residues. As DNA, the CDR3 is TGTGCCAGCAGTGGTATGTGGGGGGGCACGACCCAGTACTTC. Encoded protein: CASSGMWGGTTQYF.

In its sample, this clonotype was seen a few times. The V gene is TRBV20-1, the J gene TRBJ1-1; unclear D gene. Germline V gene sequence: CDR1 DFQATT, CDR2 SNEGSKA (reference sequence). This CDR3 has 12 residues. Trimming took 3 bases from V and 5 from J, leaving 10 bases between them. The CDR3: CSARLPKTEAFF. As DNA, the CDR3 is TGCAGTGCTAGGTTACCAAAAACTGAAGCTTTCTTT.

In this sample, this clonotype turned up a few times. The genes are TRBV7-9 and TRBJ1-6; D is uncertain. The germline V gene encodes CDR1 SEHNR and CDR2 FQNEAQ (reference sequence). CDR3 length: 16 residues. V dropped 5 bases and J dropped 6 bases, with 17 bases sitting between them. The CDR3 nucleotides are TGTGCCAGCAGCCCCCTTGGAGGACCGGGTAATTCACCCCTCCACTTT. This encodes CASSPLGGPGNSPLHF.

This clonotype was counted only a few times. V gene TRBV20-1 combines with J gene TRBJ2-2; TRBD2 matches at 8 bases. Germline values: CDR1 DFQATT, CDR2 SNEGSKA (reference sequence). With V trimmed by 0 bases and J by 1 base, 4 bases remained unmatched. The length of the CDR3 is 16 residues. The DNA of the CDR3 is TGCAGTGCTAGAGATGTTCTAGCGGGGAACACCGGGGAGCTGTTTTTT. Residues: CSARDVLAGNTGELFF.

This clonotype has just a few counts. This chain connects TRBV29-1 to TRBJ2-5; TRBD1 might be the D (5 bases). CDR1 and CDR2 (germline): SQVTM, ANQGSEA. The CDR3 has 11 residues. V lost 3 bases and J 13 bases, leaving 15 bases between the germline ends. The CDR3 is CSVEDWGRRYF. The CDR3 bases are TGCAGCGTTGAGGATTGGGGCCGGAGGTACTTC.

This clonotype was counted only a few times. The chain is built from TRBV14 and TRBJ2-3, with 7 bases fitting TRBD2. Trimming took 3 bases from V and 2 from J; bases not matched to a gene: 5. The CDR3 extends over 15 amino acids. Germline CDR1 and CDR2: SGHDN and FVKESK. CDR3 nucleotides: TGTGCCAGCAGCCATCTCGGGACTAACACAGATACGCAGTATTTT. Translated, it gives CASSHLGTNTDTQYF. The entire variable domain, with the rest obtained from reference TRBV14 and TRBJ2-3, is as follows: EAGVTQFPSHSVIEKGQTVTLRCDPISGHDNLYWYRRVMGKEIKFLLHFVKESKQDESGMPNNRFLAERTGGTYSTLKVQPAELEDSGVYFCASSHLGTNTDTQYFGPGTRLTVL.